A single T cell receptor (beta chain) is shown here with its context. Its cognate antigen is unknown. The CDR3 has 14 amino acids. V gave up 3 bases and J gave up 2 bases, with 9 bases separating them. CDR1 and CDR2 (germline): MGHDK, SYGVNS. Generated by immunoSEQ multiplex PCR, the TCRdb table keeps only in-frame clones and is missing some. Of fewer than 70,000 clones listed, 87% are singletons. This sample was taken from a study of lymphopenia after photon versus proton radiotherapy. Study-level findings and limits: Only patients who died were analyzed for survival; proton advantage is unproven. Larger post-nadir TCR diversity loss correlated inversely with survival in deceased patients. Under photons, naive T cells and diversity fell while effector/memory populations rose. Oligoclonal CD8+ Temra expansion after nadir drove photon patients' diversity drop.

The chain is built from TRBV25-1 and TRBJ2-3; D unclear. This clonotype originated in a man older than 75 with esophageal cancer. Source: peripheral blood, taken from a patient treated with proton-based radiotherapy. The CDR3 here is CASSDGLITDTQYF. In DNA form, the CDR3 reads TGTGCCAGCAGTGACGGTTTAATCACAGATACGCAGTATTTT.